This is a list of T cell receptor beta chains from one sample in a study of T cells expressing NK-cell markers. TCRdb re-called the 5' RACE reads and catalogs CDR3 proteins one per entry, DNA excluded. This repertoire includes about 390,000 distinct CDR3 sequences. Sequences were obtained from blood T cells: a sorted CD56 or NKG2C T cell subset, CD4+ or CD8+ T cells, or bulk PBMC T cells (not recorded which). These TCRs come from a woman in her 50s in good health. Both conserved end residues are part of each CDR3.

>TRBV12-3/TRBV12-4|TRBJ1-5
CASSLGGAAVNQPQHF
>TRBV10-1|TRBJ2-2
CASSDGRASTGELFF
>TRBV12-3/TRBV12-4|TRBJ1-2
CASSLAGGGNYGYTF
>TRBV20-1|TRBJ2-2
CSARSGQRLTGELFF
>TRBV7-9|TRBJ1-1
CASRGRGAGGEAFF
>TRBV2|TRBJ2-1
CASSGDRPGLAANNEQFF
>TRBV18|TRBJ1-1
CASSIGHDRTEAFF
>TRBV12-3/TRBV12-4|TRBJ1-1
CASSWALPGDTEAFF
>TRBV20-1|TRBJ1-1
CSARIAGENTEAFF
>TRBV6-1|TRBJ2-1
CASRKGLAPGYNEQFF
>TRBV6-1|TRBJ2-1
CASSGGGGPSYNEQFF
>TRBV5-1|TRBJ1-2
CASSSGTLRGGYTF
>TRBV29-1|TRBJ2-2
CSVKVRLAGYTGELFF
>TRBV15|TRBJ1-3
CATSTRDGVSGNTIYF
>TRBV6-5|TRBJ2-5
CASKGQLFQETQYF
>TRBV7-2|TRBJ2-1
CASSLGFGGRANEQFF
>TRBV7-3|TRBJ2-1
CASSPVTGVNEQFF